This T cell receptor beta chain was observed in a study of T cell responses to AZD1222 COVID-19 vaccine. Study-wide results and limits: White British ancestry dominated among donors, who included more females, and clonal diversity was possibly underestimated.

To note about this clone: No antigen is known for it.

Recipients boosted at about 4 weeks or about 12 weeks are pooled. The data were produced by immunoSEQ multiplex PCR, yet TCRdb's version contains in-frame clones alone and is incomplete. Here the sample spans some 100,000 clones, roughly 84% being singletons. Germline V lookup: CDR1 WSHSY, CDR2 SAAADI. V was trimmed by 0 bases and J by 7 bases, leaving 13 bases between them. CDR3 length equals 15 residues. The sequencing here drew on peripheral blood, taken 28 days after the second AZD1222 dose. The clonotype originates from an adult who received the AZD1222 COVID-19 vaccine. This chain uses TRBV10-2 with TRBJ1-5; D is unclear. The CDR3 reads CASSESIGEDQPQHF. In DNA, the CDR3 is TGCGCCAGCAGTGAGTCGATTGGGGAAGACCAGCCCCAGCATTTT.